This paragraph covers one T cell receptor (beta chain) sequence. Source study methods: The assay estimated nucleated cells by amplifying reference gene primers. Sequencing was performed with immunoSEQ multiplex PCR; in TCRdb, only in-frame clones are kept and a portion is missing. For V, J and clone size, that table is used; D and trimming come from the DNA. The profile shows 55,000 to 75,000 clones, around 80% of them singletons. The CDR3 is 13 residues long. After removal of 6 bases from V and 7 bases from J, the junction contained 7 bases not matched to a gene. Per germline, CDR1 ENHRY and CDR2 SYGVKD. This sample stems from a study of blood T cell repertoires in COVID-19. For the study at large: Samples of COVID-19 (acute and convalescent) were obtained from the United States, Italy and Spain.

This rearrangement joins TRBV10-3 to TRBJ2-7, with 9 nucleotides matching TRBD1. The origin of this receptor is a human donor in a cohort sampled during active COVID-19. The specimen sequenced was peripheral blood. CDR3 sequence (DNA): TGTGCCATCAGATCGGGACAGGGAGGAGAGCAGTACTTC. Encoded protein: CAIRSGQGGEQYF.